The entry that follows covers one TCR beta chain sequence. The data were taken from a study of CD8 T cells in Susac syndrome. Roughly 0.45 to 1 ug RNA was reverse transcribed with random hexamers. TCRdb itself ran the immunoSEQ multiplex PCR reads through MiXCR, one entry per CDR3 protein. The data contain approximately 300,000 distinct CDR3 sequences, approximately 85% of them singletons. The germline V gene encodes CDR1 LGHNA and CDR2 YSLEER. This CDR3 is built from 13 residues. Trimming pared 8 bases from V and 5 bases from J, leaving 15 bases between. The receptor was isolated from a human donor with multiple sclerosis. The chain joins TRBV4-3 to TRBJ2-5; no definite D call. The sample consisted of CD8+ T cells from PBMCs. The CDR3 DNA is TGCGCCAGCGGGCCCAGCGATCGGGAGACCCAGTACTTC. The encoded protein is CASGPSDRETQYF.